The entry below describes one TCR beta chain. The antigen is not known. Every patient had mismatch repair deficiency by PCR or immunohistochemistry. TCRs were sequenced from a few patients responding to pembrolizumab. This sample is drawn from a study of PD-1 blockade in mismatch repair-deficient tumors. Whole-study context: Patients had roughly twelve mismatch repair-deficient cancer types, all previously treated and progressing.

Broader study findings: After pembrolizumab, tumor-resident clones rose rapidly, then generally contracted before radiologic responses.

Profiling relied on immunoSEQ multiplex PCR, and the TCRdb table lists in-frame clones only, not all of them. Of 75,000 to 80,000 clones in the sample, about four fifths were seen once. CDR1 and CDR2 from the germline V gene are SGHAT and FQDESV (reference sequence). The CDR3 has 15 residues. V lost 5 bases to trimming and J lost 1 base, with 14 bases between them. This sample comprised peripheral blood, obtained 44 weeks after starting pembrolizumab. The sequence was obtained from an adult with mismatch repair-deficient cancer. This chain uses TRBV11-1 with TRBJ2-5, with D possibly being TRBD1 or TRBD2 (6 bases each). DNA for the CDR3: TGTGCCAGCAGCCTCTCGGGGGCCGGCCAAGAGACCCAGTACTTC. Translation: CASSLSGAGQETQYF.